The clone carrying this TCR beta chain was counted at least ten times. Its specificity is unknown. The record originates from a study of neurological immune-mediated disorders. There are 12 residues in the CDR3. With 3 bases removed from V and 9 bases from J, the gap between germline ends came to 9 bases. Synthesis of cDNA was carried out by template-switch 5'RACE. The reaction used 10-nucleotide random UMIs. Each CDR3 protein is one row after TCRdb ran MiXCR on the 5' RACE reads. The sample consists of fewer than 75,000 distinct CDR3 sequences, around 3.7% of them appearing once. Study-wide findings and caveats: The multiple sclerosis repertoire cluster lacked an association with any feature, whether clinical or MRI.

The sequence came from a man in his forties with multiple sclerosis. The sample comprised PBMCs. This chain links TRBV12-3 or TRBV12-4 with TRBJ1-5; D unresolved. CDR3 coding DNA: TGTGCCAGCAGTTTTGGACCCCGGCCCCAGCATTTT. It encodes CASSFGPRPQHF.